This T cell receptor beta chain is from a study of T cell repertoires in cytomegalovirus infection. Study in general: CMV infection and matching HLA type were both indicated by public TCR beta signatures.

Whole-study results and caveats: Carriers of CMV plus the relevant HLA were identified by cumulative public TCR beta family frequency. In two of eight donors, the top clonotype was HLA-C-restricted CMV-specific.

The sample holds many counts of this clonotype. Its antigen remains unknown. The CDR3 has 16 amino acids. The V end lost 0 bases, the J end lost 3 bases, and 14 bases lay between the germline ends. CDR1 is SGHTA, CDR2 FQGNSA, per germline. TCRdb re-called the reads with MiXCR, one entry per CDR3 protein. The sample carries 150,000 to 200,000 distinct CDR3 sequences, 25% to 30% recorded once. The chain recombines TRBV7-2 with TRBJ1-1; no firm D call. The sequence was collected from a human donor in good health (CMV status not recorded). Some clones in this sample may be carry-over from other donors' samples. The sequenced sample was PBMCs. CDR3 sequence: CASSLATAQRDTEAFF. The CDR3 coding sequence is TGTGCCAGCAGCTTAGCCACAGCTCAGCGGGACACTGAAGCTTTCTTT.